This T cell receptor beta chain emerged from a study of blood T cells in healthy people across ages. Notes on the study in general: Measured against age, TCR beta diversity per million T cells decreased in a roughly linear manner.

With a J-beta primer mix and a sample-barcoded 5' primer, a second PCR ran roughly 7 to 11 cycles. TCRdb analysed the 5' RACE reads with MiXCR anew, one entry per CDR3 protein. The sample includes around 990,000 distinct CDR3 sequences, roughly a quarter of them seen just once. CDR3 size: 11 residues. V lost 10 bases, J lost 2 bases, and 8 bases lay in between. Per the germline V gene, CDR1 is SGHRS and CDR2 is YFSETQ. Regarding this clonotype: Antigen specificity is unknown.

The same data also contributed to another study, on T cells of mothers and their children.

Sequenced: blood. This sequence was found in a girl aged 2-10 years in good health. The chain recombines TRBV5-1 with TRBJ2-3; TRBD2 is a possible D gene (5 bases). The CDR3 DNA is TGCGCCCCTAGCCCCACAGATACGCAGTATTTT. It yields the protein CAPSPTDTQYF.